Shown below are 19 T cell receptor beta chains from a single sample sequenced in a study of cytomegalovirus exposure and HLA in healthy donors. Primers: 60 Vbeta forward and 13 Jbeta reverse. Produced via immunoSEQ multiplex PCR; TCRdb's table is partial and in-frame only. The sample includes 100,000 to 150,000 clones, over 60% of them seen just once. Sequencing was done on a sample of PBMCs. The receptors were gathered from a human donor in good health.

This clone was seen at least ten times. The rearrangement uses TRBV28 and TRBJ1-4; D gene unclear. Per germline, CDR1 MDHEN and CDR2 SYDVKM. With 5 bases removed from V and 10 bases from J, the gap between germline ends came to 11 bases. CDR3 length: 12 amino acids. This CDR3 reads CASSAKSIKLFF. The CDR3 DNA is TGTGCCAGCAGTGCTAAGTCGATAAAACTGTTTTTT.

The chain employs TRBV13 and TRBJ2-5; 9 positions agree with TRBD2. V lost 3 bases to trimming and J lost 2 bases; unmatched junction nucleotides: 1. CDR3 length: 14 residues. Germline V gene sequence: CDR1 PRHDT, CDR2 FYEKMQ (reference sequence). The CDR3 nucleotides are TGTGCCAGCAGCTTCCTAGCGGGGCAAGAGACCCAGTACTTC. Amino acids: CASSFLAGQETQYF.

The J gene is TRBJ2-1, the V gene TRBV19, with 8 nucleotides matching TRBD1. Germline-derived CDR1 and CDR2 are LNHDA and SQIVND (reference sequence). The CDR3 has 15 residues. The V and J ends lost 3 bases and 2 bases, in that order; junction bases with no gene match: 3. Here the CDR3 reads CASSIEGQAYNEQFF. As DNA, the CDR3 is TGTGCCAGTAGTATTGAGGGACAGGCCTACAATGAGCAGTTCTTC.

The genes are TRBV6-6 and TRBJ2-7; 9 bases line up with TRBD1. J lost 6 bases, V lost 5 bases, and 8 bases had no gene match. CDR3 size: 14 residues. Germline assignment: CDR1 MNHNY and CDR2 SVGAGI (reference sequence). The CDR3 here is CASSPQGALVEQYF. The CDR3 DNA reads as TGTGCCAGCAGTCCACAGGGGGCCCTCGTCGAGCAGTACTTC.

This clone was seen more than once but under ten times. The rearrangement joins TRBV19 to TRBJ2-2, with 7 positions matching TRBD1. The V gene end was trimmed by 4 bases and the J gene end by 0 bases; junction bases not matched to a gene: 8. Germline loops: CDR1 LNHDA, CDR2 SQIVND (reference sequence). CDR3 length equals 17 residues. CDR3 bases: TGTGCCAGTAGTAAACAGGGGAGCGGCGCGAACACCGGGGAGCTGTTTTTT. This gives the protein CASSKQGSGANTGELFF.

The chain links TRBV29-1 to TRBJ2-5, with TRBD2 as a possible D gene (7 bases). The V end lost 8 bases, the J end lost 5 bases, and 18 bases lay between the germline ends. CDR1 is SQVTM, CDR2 ANQGSEA, per germline. CDR3 length: 13 residues. The CDR3 reads CSSEPGRGETQYF. CDR3 sequence (DNA): TGCAGCTCCGAACCAGGGAGGGGGGAGACCCAGTACTTC.

The chain has TRBV19 and TRBJ1-2; a possible D gene is TRBD1 (6 bases). The CDR3 spans 15 residues. V gave up 2 bases and J gave up 0 bases, with 10 bases separating them. CDR1 is LNHDA, CDR2 SQIVND, per germline (reference sequence). DNA for the CDR3: TGTGCCAGTAGTATAAGGGGGTTAGCTAACTATGGCTACACCTTC. Protein sequence: CASSIRGLANYGYTF.

This clone was counted a few times. The genes are TRBV5-6 and TRBJ2-7, with D possibly matching TRBD2 (6 bases). The CDR3 contains 15 residues. Trimming cost V 4 bases and J 0 bases, with 14 bases left between them. Germline V gene sequence: CDR1 SGHDT, CDR2 YYEEEE. The CDR3 bases are TGTGCCAGCAGCGTGGGACTTTCCAGCTCCTACGAGCAGTACTTC. This codes for CASSVGLSSSYEQYF.

The gene calls are TRBV27 and TRBJ1-2, with 9 bases lining up with TRBD1. The CDR3 sequence is 15 residues long. Germline CDR1 reads MNHEY; CDR2 reads SMNVEV (reference sequence). The J segment lost 4 bases and the V segment lost 3 bases, leaving 6 bases of the junction unmatched. The CDR3 bases are TGTGCCAGCAGTTTTACGGACAGGGGTGGCTATGGCTACACCTTC. It yields the protein CASSFTDRGGYGYTF.

This chain connects TRBV2 to TRBJ2-5; D may be TRBD2 (5 bases). The germline gives CDR1 SNHLY, CDR2 FYNNEI. The CDR3 extends over 14 amino acids. With 8 bases removed from V and 5 bases from J, the gap between germline ends came to 18 bases. This CDR3 is CASGPVRSGETQYF. The CDR3 DNA sequence: TGTGCCAGCGGGCCGGTTCGGTCGGGGGAGACCCAGTACTTC. The full variable domain, rest sourced from reference TRBV2 and TRBJ2-5, is EPEVTQTPSHQVTQMGQEVILRCVPISNHLYFYWYRQILGQKVEFLVSFYNNEISEKSEIFDDQFSVERPDGSNFTLKIRSTKLEDSAMYFCASGPVRSGETQYFGPGTRLLVL.

The chain is built from TRBV23-1 and TRBJ2-2, with D possibly TRBD1 on 6 matching bases. TRBV23-1 is known as an ORF, though its function is uncertain. Deletions cut 6 bases from V and 4 bases from J, with 15 bases between. The CDR3 runs to 15 residues. This chain's CDR3 is CASSALHRVTGELFF. CDR3 coding DNA: TGCGCCAGCAGCGCCCTGCACAGGGTCACCGGGGAGCTGTTTTTT.

The genes are TRBV18 and TRBJ2-1; 12 nucleotides match TRBD2. The germline gives CDR1 KGHSH, CDR2 LQKENI. This CDR3 is 16 amino acids long. Trimming cost V 0 bases and J 9 bases; bases outside gene matches: 6. CDR3 residues: CASSPPRLAGGVEQFF. The CDR3 DNA follows: TGTGCCAGCTCACCACCGCGGCTAGCGGGAGGGGTTGAGCAGTTCTTC.

The rearrangement joins TRBV19 to TRBJ1-5, with D tentatively TRBD1 (5 bases). Germline CDR1 LNHDA, CDR2 SQIVND (reference sequence). The germline V and J ends were trimmed by 5 bases and 5 bases, with 10 bases remaining between them. CDR3 length: 13 amino acids. The CDR3 spells CASSLDIYQPQHF. The CDR3 DNA reads as TGTGCCAGTAGTCTGGACATTTATCAGCCCCAGCATTTT. Full variable domain (rest looked up from reference TRBV19 and TRBJ1-5): DGGITQSPKYLFRKEGQNVTLSCEQNLNHDAMYWYRQDPGQGLRLIYYSQIVNDFQKGDIAEGYSVSREKKESFPLTVTSAQKNPTAFYLCASSLDIYQPQHFGDGTRLSIL.

The chain carries TRBV28 and TRBJ1-4; the match to TRBD1 covers 10 bases. Looked up from germline, CDR1 is MDHEN and CDR2 is SYDVKM. This CDR3 contains 18 residues. The trim removed 2 bases at V and 1 base at J, leaving 7 bases unmatched. The CDR3 reads CASSLATGGYETNEKLFF. Written as DNA, the CDR3 is TGTGCCAGCAGTTTAGCGACAGGGGGCTACGAAACTAATGAAAAACTGTTTTTT.

This clone was counted once. This chain connects TRBV5-1 to TRBJ2-7; 8 nucleotides match TRBD1. With V trimmed by 0 bases and J by 2 bases, 4 bases remained unmatched. Germline V gene data show CDR1 as SGHRS and CDR2 as YFSETQ. This CDR3 region has 15 residues. The CDR3 is CASSLGDRGPYEQYF. For the CDR3, the DNA is TGCGCCAGCAGCTTGGGTGACAGGGGACCCTACGAGCAGTACTTC.

This chain connects TRBV4-1 to TRBJ2-1; D is unclear. V dropped 8 bases and J dropped 6 bases, with 11 bases sitting between them. This CDR3 comprises 12 residues. CDR1 and CDR2 (germline): MGHRA, YSYEKL. CDR3 nucleotide sequence: TGCGCCAGCTTGTGGCCTCTCAATGAGCAGTTCTTC. As protein: CASLWPLNEQFF.

This chain uses TRBV11-2 with TRBJ2-1, with 8 bases fitting TRBD2. Unmatched junction bases numbered 4, after V lost 3 bases and J lost 3 bases. The CDR3 spans 15 residues. CDR1 is SGHAT and CDR2 is FQNNGV in the germline V gene. CDR3 nucleotides: TGTGCCAGCAGCTTCTCCGGGACTAGCTACAATGAGCAGTTCTTC. Its translation is CASSFSGTSYNEQFF. The full variable domain, rest sourced from reference TRBV11-2 and TRBJ2-1, is EAGVAQSPRYKIIEKRQSVAFWCNPISGHATLYWYQQILGQGPKLLIQFQNNGVVDDSQLPKDRFSAERLKGVDSTLKIQPAKLEDSAVYLCASSFSGTSYNEQFFGPGTRLTVL.

The chain links TRBV4-2 to TRBJ2-1, with D possibly being TRBD2 (6 bases). V dropped 0 bases and J dropped 5 bases, with 11 bases sitting between them. The CDR3 consists of 15 residues. Germline CDR1 is LGHNA and CDR2 is YNFKEQ. CDR3 residues: CASSQDSGGNNEQFF. The CDR3 DNA is TGTGCCAGCAGCCAAGATTCTGGCGGGAACAATGAGCAGTTCTTC.

The rearrangement uses TRBV6-1 and TRBJ2-7, with 8 bases that match TRBD2. Germline values: CDR1 MNHNS, CDR2 SASEGT. The V segment lost 4 bases and the J segment 4 bases; nucleotides outside the gene matches: 6. The length of the CDR3 is 14 residues. For the CDR3, the DNA is TGTGCCAGCAGTGGACTAGCGATTCTTTACGAGCAGTACTTC. Residues: CASSGLAILYEQYF.